This is a list of T cell receptor beta chains from one sample in a study of regulatory T cells in long-lasting Graves disease. TCRdb called the multiplex PCR reads again in MiXCR, with one record for every CDR3 protein. In the table there are a few hundred thousand distinct CDR3 sequences, more than 15% of which are singletons. In addition, the sample was reused for a study of T cells in Graves' hyperthyroidism and ophthalmopathy.

The sample was peripheral blood mononuclear cells (PBMCs), taken at new diagnosis, from a patient treated with antithyroid drugs. Source of these receptors: a woman aged 25-40 years with Graves disease. Both conserved end residues are part of each CDR3. D genes are given only for firm matches. Clone size is given for some rows only: seen once, a few or many times, or a class if the clone is expanded.

J: TRBJ1-5
D: .
size: many
V: TRBV10-3
DNA: TGTGCCATCAGTGAGGGATATAGCAATCAGCCCCAGCATTTT
CDR3: CAISEGYSNQPQHF

J: TRBJ1-4
D: .
size: few
V: TRBV6-1
DNA: TGTGCCAGCAGTAAGACATCCCCTGAAAAACTGTTTTTT
CDR3: CASSKTSPEKLFF

J: TRBJ2-1
D: TRBD1
size: many
V: TRBV18
DNA: TGTGCCAGCTCTCGACAGGGAAACAATGAGCAGTTCTTC
CDR3: CASSRQGNNEQFF

J: TRBJ2-7
D: .
size: many
V: TRBV10-3
DNA: TGTGCCATCAGTGAGTCCCCGGAATACGAGCAGTACTTC
CDR3: CAISESPEYEQYF

J: TRBJ2-7
D: TRBD1
size: many
V: TRBV20-1
DNA: TGCAGTGCTAGGGACAGGGGGCACGAGCAGTACTTC
CDR3: CSARDRGHEQYF

J: TRBJ1-1
D: .
size: many
V: TRBV5-5
DNA: TGCGCCAGCAGTATGCCTAACACTGAAGCTTTCTTT
CDR3: CASSMPNTEAFF

J: TRBJ1-1
D: .
size: many
V: TRBV20-1
DNA: TGCAGTGCTAGTAGGGTGGGCAGGGGCACTGAAGCTTTCTTT
CDR3: CSASRVGRGTEAFF

J: TRBJ1-2
D: .
size: many
V: TRBV6-1
DNA: TGTGCCAGCAGTGCTCGAGACAGCCACTTC
CDR3: CASSARDSHF

J: TRBJ1-3
D: TRBD1
size: many
V: TRBV7-2
DNA: TGTGCCAGCAGCTATACAGGGGTCCCTGGAAACACCATATATTTT
CDR3: CASSYTGVPGNTIYF

J: TRBJ1-1
D: TRBD1
size: many
V: TRBV6-1
DNA: TGTGCCAGCAGTGGCGGACAGGGTTGGTACACTGAAGCTTTCTTT
CDR3: CASSGGQGWYTEAFF

J: TRBJ2-7
D: TRBD1
size: many
V: TRBV19
DNA: TGTGCCAGTACTATCGCTACAGGGGCGTCCTACGAGCAGTACTTC
CDR3: CASTIATGASYEQYF

J: TRBJ1-1
D: TRBD1
size: many
V: TRBV5-1
DNA: TGCGCCAGCAGCTGGGCTCCCGGGACAGGTTCTGAAGCTTTCTTT
CDR3: CASSWAPGTGSEAFF

J: TRBJ1-2
D: .
size: many
V: TRBV5-1
DNA: TGCGCCAGCAGCTTGGCAGCCCTAGGGGAAGGCTACACCTTC
CDR3: CASSLAALGEGYTF

J: TRBJ1-1
D: .
size: .
V: TRBV4-1
DNA: TGCGCCAGCAGCCAACTGATTGTAAGTAACACTGAAGCTTTCTTT
CDR3: CASSQLIVSNTEAFF

J: TRBJ2-7
D: TRBD2
size: many
V: TRBV6-1
DNA: TGTGCCAGCATTTTCAGCGGGGGGGCTCCCTACGAGCAGTACTTC
CDR3: CASIFSGGAPYEQYF

J: TRBJ2-7
D: .
size: many
V: TRBV2
DNA: TGTGCCAGCACTCCTCTAGCCACCCCCTACGAGCAGTACTTC
CDR3: CASTPLATPYEQYF

J: TRBJ1-2
D: .
size: many
V: TRBV11-2
DNA: TGTGCCAGCAGTCCACCAGGATCCCTCTATGGCTACACCTTC
CDR3: CASSPPGSLYGYTF

J: TRBJ2-7
D: .
size: few
V: TRBV20-1
DNA: TGCAGTGCTATTAGTGCTTATGGAAACGAGCAGTACTTC
CDR3: CSAISAYGNEQYF

J: TRBJ1-6
D: .
size: many
V: TRBV7-2
DNA: TGTGCCAGCACCGCCGCCAATTCACCCCTCCACTTT
CDR3: CASTAANSPLHF

J: TRBJ1-2
D: .
size: many
V: TRBV20-1
DNA: TGCAGTGCTAGAGTCCATAACTATGGCTACACCTTC
CDR3: CSARVHNYGYTF

J: TRBJ1-2
D: .
size: many
V: TRBV11-2
DNA: TGTGCCAGCGGACTGGGGGGGACCCTGTATGCTATCAACTATGGCTACACCTTC
CDR3: CASGLGGTLYAINYGYTF

J: TRBJ2-2
D: TRBD2
size: .
V: TRBV7-9
DNA: TGTGCCAGCAGCAATTGGGGGACTAGCAAAACGGGGGAGCTGTTTTTT
CDR3: CASSNWGTSKTGELFF

J: TRBJ1-2
D: .
size: many
V: TRBV18
DNA: TGTGCCAGCTCACCTAATGTCCCTACCCGTGGCTACACCTTC
CDR3: CASSPNVPTRGYTF

J: TRBJ2-1
D: TRBD2
size: .
V: TRBV12-3/TRBV12-4
DNA: TGTGCCAGCATCCCTAGCGGGGGGCTCTACAATGAGCAGCTCTTC
CDR3: CASIPSGGLYNEQLF

J: TRBJ2-5
D: TRBD1
size: .
V: TRBV7-9
DNA: TGTGCCAGCAGCCGGGGGACAGGGGCCGAGACCCAGTACTTC
CDR3: CASSRGTGAETQYF

J: TRBJ1-1
D: .
size: many
V: TRBV11-3
DNA: TGTGCCAGCAGCCTAGGACCCTCGAACACTGAAGCTTTCTTT
CDR3: CASSLGPSNTEAFF

J: TRBJ2-3
D: .
size: many
V: TRBV10-1
DNA: TGCGCCAGCAGTGTTGGGGAATCTACTAGCACAGATACGCAGTATTTT
CDR3: CASSVGESTSTDTQYF

J: TRBJ2-5
D: TRBD2
size: many
V: TRBV7-2
DNA: TGTGCCAGCAGCTTAGTGGGACTAGGTCGTTCAGAGACCCAGTACTTC
CDR3: CASSLVGLGRSETQYF

J: TRBJ1-1
D: TRBD1
size: many
V: TRBV2
DNA: TGTGCCAGCCTTCGACAGGGAGGGTACACTGAAGCTTTCTTT
CDR3: CASLRQGGYTEAFF

J: TRBJ2-1
D: .
size: .
V: TRBV6-1
DNA: TGTGCCAGCACCCAAGGGGACGGCAATGAGCAGTTCTTC
CDR3: CASTQGDGNEQFF

J: TRBJ2-7
D: TRBD2
size: .
V: TRBV11-2
DNA: TGTGCCAGCAGGGAGGGACTAGCGGGAGATAACTACGAGCAGTACTTC
CDR3: CASREGLAGDNYEQYF

J: TRBJ2-3
D: .
size: .
V: TRBV6-1
DNA: TGTGCCAGCAGTGCCCTACGATGGGATACGCAGTATTTT
CDR3: CASSALRWDTQYF

J: TRBJ1-5
D: .
size: .
V: TRBV7-2
DNA: TGTGCCAGCAACGCAGCCGACGGTCCAGGACAGCCCCAGCATTTT
CDR3: CASNAADGPGQPQHF

J: TRBJ1-5
D: TRBD1
size: many
V: TRBV18
DNA: TGTGCCAGCTCACCGGGGGGGACAGGCAATCAGCCCCAGCATTTT
CDR3: CASSPGGTGNQPQHF

J: TRBJ2-7
D: .
size: many
V: TRBV7-9
DNA: TGTGCCAGCAGCTTCTCTTACGAGCAGTACTTC
CDR3: CASSFSYEQYF

J: TRBJ2-1
D: .
size: many
V: TRBV19
DNA: TGTGCCAGTTTGGGTGTTTCAGTCAATGAGCAGTTCTTC
CDR3: CASLGVSVNEQFF

J: TRBJ2-5
D: .
size: few
V: TRBV19
DNA: TGTGCCAGTAGTATCTACGGGGGAGGAGAGACCCAGTACTTC
CDR3: CASSIYGGGETQYF

J: TRBJ2-3
D: TRBD2
size: many
V: TRBV12-3/TRBV12-4
DNA: TGTGCCAGCAGTCCCTCCTCCGGACTAGCGGGAGATACGCAGTATTTT
CDR3: CASSPSSGLAGDTQYF

J: TRBJ2-7
D: .
size: many
V: TRBV7-2
DNA: TGCAAGAGGTCGGGAACCTACGAGCAGTACTTC
CDR3: CKRSGTYEQYF

J: TRBJ1-5
D: .
size: many
V: TRBV6-1
DNA: TGTGCCACCGCTTCGGGGGAGGGCAATCAGCCCCAGCATTTT
CDR3: CATASGEGNQPQHF

J: TRBJ2-7
D: .
size: many
V: TRBV5-1
DNA: TGCGCCAGCAGCTTAGGCACAGCATCCTACGAGCAGTACTTC
CDR3: CASSLGTASYEQYF

J: TRBJ1-5
D: TRBD1
size: many
V: TRBV12-3/TRBV12-4
DNA: TGTGCCAGCAGTTTCTCCGGGACAGGGCTGAGGGGGCCCCAGCATTTT
CDR3: CASSFSGTGLRGPQHF

J: TRBJ2-1
D: TRBD2
size: many
V: TRBV12-3/TRBV12-4
DNA: TGTGCCAGCAGTTTAGAGCGGGGTAGTGAGCAGTTCTTC
CDR3: CASSLERGSEQFF

J: TRBJ1-5
D: .
size: many
V: TRBV7-2
DNA: TGTGCCAGCAGCTTAAAGGGACGCAATCAGCCCCAGCATTTT
CDR3: CASSLKGRNQPQHF

J: TRBJ2-6
D: .
size: many
V: TRBV20-1
DNA: TGCAGTGCTAGGGAGGGGTCTGGGGCCAACGTCCTGACTTTC
CDR3: CSAREGSGANVLTF

J: TRBJ1-3
D: .
size: many
V: TRBV3-1
DNA: TGTGCCAGCAGCCAAAGGCGGACCGGGAAAAATGCTGGAAACACCATATATTTT
CDR3: CASSQRRTGKNAGNTIYF

J: TRBJ2-7
D: .
size: many
V: TRBV20-1
DNA: TGCAGTGCGACCCGGGACTTCAGATCCTACGAGCAGTACTTC
CDR3: CSATRDFRSYEQYF

J: TRBJ1-1
D: TRBD1
size: many
V: TRBV6-2/TRBV6-3
DNA: TGTGCCAGCAGGGGACAGGGCTGGAACACTGAAGCTTTCTTT
CDR3: CASRGQGWNTEAFF

J: TRBJ1-3
D: .
size: many
V: TRBV11-2
DNA: TGTGCCAGCAGCTTGGCCCCGGGACGGACCTTCGGAAACACCATATATTTT
CDR3: CASSLAPGRTFGNTIYF

J: TRBJ1-5
D: .
size: .
V: TRBV20-1
DNA: TGCAGTGCTAGCGGCGGGGGCGCAGGTCAGCCCCAGCATTTT
CDR3: CSASGGGAGQPQHF

J: TRBJ1-2
D: TRBD1
size: many
V: TRBV27
DNA: TGTGCCAGCAGTTTGCAGGGGGCAGCGGTGTATGGCTACACCTTC
CDR3: CASSLQGAAVYGYTF

J: TRBJ2-7
D: TRBD1
size: many
V: TRBV20-1
DNA: TGCAGTGCTAGGGGGACAGATGACCCCTACAAGCAGTACTTC
CDR3: CSARGTDDPYKQYF

J: TRBJ1-2
D: .
size: many
V: TRBV5-1
DNA: TGCGCCAGCAGCTTGGACTGGGGCGCTAACTATGGCTACACCTTC
CDR3: CASSLDWGANYGYTF